The 4 T cell receptor beta chains listed next were all sequenced from one sample in a study of response to subunit inactivated influenza vaccine. TCRdb redid the calling of the RT-PCR reads with MiXCR, one entry per CDR3 protein. The sample carries some 600,000 distinct CDR3 sequences, approximately 15% recorded once. The sequencing here drew on PBMCs from blood, taken 14 to 15 days before vaccination. The receptors were gathered from a middle-aged man who received an inactivated influenza vaccine.

This clonotype was counted many times. This chain joins TRBV7-2 and TRBJ2-7; TRBD2 might be the D (5 bases). From germline, CDR1 is SGHTA and CDR2 FQGNSA. The ends were cut back, 6 bases at V and 2 bases at J, with 11 bases in the middle. CDR3 length: 13 residues. DNA for the CDR3: TGTGCCAGCAGTCCGACTACCCCCTACGAGCAGTACTTC. Translating it yields CASSPTTPYEQYF.

V usage is TRBV10-3 and J usage is TRBJ2-1, with D possibly being TRBD2 (5 bases). The CDR3 sequence is 12 residues long. The germline gives CDR1 ENHRY, CDR2 SYGVKD. V lost 3 bases to trimming and J lost 10 bases, with 10 bases between them. CDR3 in DNA: TGTGCCATCAGTGACACTGGCGGGGAGCAGTTCTTC. Translating it yields CAISDTGGEQFF.

This clonotype was counted between two and nine times. The chain employs TRBV5-1 and TRBJ2-1; possible D gene TRBD2, 7 bases. Between the trimmed V and J ends, which lost 0 bases and 1 base, there was a span of 11 bases. Germline CDR1 reads SGHRS; CDR2 reads YFSETQ. The CDR3 loop spans 16 amino acids. The CDR3 region is CASSLEGGRSYNEQFF. Written as DNA, the CDR3 is TGCGCCAGCAGCTTGGAGGGGGGGCGTTCCTACAATGAGCAGTTCTTC.

J is TRBJ2-5 and V is TRBV12-3 or TRBV12-4; 10 positions match TRBD1. The CDR3 is made up of 17 amino acids. J lost 2 bases, V lost 0 bases, and 6 bases had no gene match. The CDR3 coding sequence is TGTGCCAGCAGTTTAGCCCCCCTGGACAGGGGGCAAGAGACCCAGTACTTC. Translated: CASSLAPLDRGQETQYF.